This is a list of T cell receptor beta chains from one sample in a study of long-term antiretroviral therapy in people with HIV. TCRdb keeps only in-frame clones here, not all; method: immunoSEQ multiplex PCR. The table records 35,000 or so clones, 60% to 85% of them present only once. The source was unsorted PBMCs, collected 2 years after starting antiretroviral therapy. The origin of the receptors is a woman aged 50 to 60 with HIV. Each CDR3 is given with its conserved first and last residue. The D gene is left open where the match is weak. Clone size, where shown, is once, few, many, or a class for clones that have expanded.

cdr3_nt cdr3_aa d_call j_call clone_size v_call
TGTGCCAGCTGGCGGGGGGCTAGCACAGATACGCAGTATTTT CASWRGASTDTQYF TRBD2 TRBJ2-3 NA TRBV6-1
TGTGCCAGCAGCCCCTCAAACAGGGGGTTGGGCACAGATACGCAGTATTTT CASSPSNRGLGTDTQYF TRBD1 TRBJ2-3 NA TRBV14
TGTGCCAGTAGTATAGTTAAGGGCAATGAGCAGTTCTTC CASSIVKGNEQFF NA TRBJ2-1 NA TRBV19
TGTGCCAGCAGCGAACAGGGGGGGCAGACCCAGTACTTC CASSEQGGQTQYF NA TRBJ2-5 few TRBV11-2
TGTGCCTGGGGGCGCGAGGGATACACTGAAGCTTTCTTT CAWGREGYTEAFF NA TRBJ1-1 NA TRBV30
TGTGCCAGCAAAGAGGTCCTCAGCGGGGAGCTGTTTTTT CASKEVLSGELFF NA TRBJ2-2 NA TRBV2
TGCGCCAGCAGCTCCGCGACAGGGACGACAACTGAAGCTTTCTTT CASSSATGTTTEAFF TRBD1 TRBJ1-1 NA TRBV5-1
TGTGCCAGCAGTATTACGGACAGGGTGTTTGGCTACACCTTC CASSITDRVFGYTF TRBD1 TRBJ1-2 NA TRBV6-1
TGTGCCAGCAGTTTTCGGGGCAATCAGCCCCAGCATTTT CASSFRGNQPQHF NA TRBJ1-5 NA TRBV6-5
TGTGCCAGCAGTGCCACAGGGGTCGGAAACACCATATATTTT CASSATGVGNTIYF TRBD1 TRBJ1-3 NA TRBV6-1
TGTGCCAGCAGCAGAGGACAGGTGAACACTGAAGCTTTCTTT CASSRGQVNTEAFF TRBD1 TRBJ1-1 few TRBV7-9
TGTGCCAGCAGTGGAGGTTTGACTAACTATGGCTACACCTTC CASSGGLTNYGYTF NA TRBJ1-2 NA TRBV2
TGTGCCAGCAGGTTTCTACAGGGCACCGGGGAGCTGTTTTTT CASRFLQGTGELFF NA TRBJ2-2 NA TRBV6-5
TGTGCCTGGAGTGTACCGGGACAGCAGTTCTATGGCTACACCTTC CAWSVPGQQFYGYTF TRBD1 TRBJ1-2 few TRBV30
TGTGCCAGCAGCTTGGTTCAGACCGGTGAAGCTTTCTTT CASSLVQTGEAFF NA TRBJ1-1 NA TRBV5-6
TGCGCCAGCAGCTTGGTGGAGGGTCGGTCTTTCTTT CASSLVEGRSFF NA TRBJ1-1 NA TRBV5-1
TGTGCCAGCAGCTCGGGACCAAGCACAGATACGCAGTATTTT CASSSGPSTDTQYF NA TRBJ2-3 NA TRBV7-2
TGTGCCAGCAGTGCCCGGGCCTTCAATCAGCCCCAGCATTTT CASSARAFNQPQHF NA TRBJ1-5 NA TRBV6-5
TGTGCCAGCAGCTTAGATCCCAGACTAGCGGGGGGCCCTGAGACCCAGTACTTC CASSLDPRLAGGPETQYF TRBD2 TRBJ2-5 NA TRBV11-2
TGCGCCAGCTCGGAACTCCCATATAATTCACCCCTCCACTTT CASSELPYNSPLHF NA TRBJ1-6 few TRBV5-1
TGTGCCAGCAGCTCCGGGGAGGGGGGGCCCGAAGAGACCCAGTACTTC CASSSGEGGPEETQYF NA TRBJ2-5 NA TRBV5-4
TGCGCCAGCAGCTTGGGACCCAGGGCCTACGAGCAGTACTTC CASSLGPRAYEQYF NA TRBJ2-7 NA TRBV5-1
TGTGCCAGCAGTTTAGATCCCAGCGGGGGGTTAGATACGCAGTATTTT CASSLDPSGGLDTQYF TRBD2 TRBJ2-3 NA TRBV28
TGCAGCGTCAATGGGCCAACCGGGGGCCCCTTTTACACAGATACGCAGTATTTT CSVNGPTGGPFYTDTQYF NA TRBJ2-3 NA TRBV29-1
TGTGCCAGCAGCTTTATAAACACTGAAGCTTTCTTT CASSFINTEAFF NA TRBJ1-1 NA TRBV5-6
TGTGCCACCAGTATGGTTAGAGGTTCACCCCTCCACTTT CATSMVRGSPLHF NA TRBJ1-6 NA TRBV15
TGTGCCAGCAGTTACGGTGGTCCCGACTATGGCTACACCTTC CASSYGGPDYGYTF NA TRBJ1-2 NA TRBV6-5